The 28 T cell receptor beta chains below come from one sample, sequenced in a study of early T cells in non-severe SARS-CoV-2 infection. MiXCR was run by TCRdb on the 5' RACE reads, yielding one entry per CDR3 protein. Of tens of thousands of distinct CDR3 sequences in the sample, over 6.5% are singletons; the top ten hold approximately 40%. The sequencing sample was made of whole blood. Source of these receptors: an adult who was a healthcare worker with PCR-confirmed SARS-CoV-2 infection or an uninfected control (not recorded which).

This clonotype has at least ten counts. J is TRBJ1-2 and V is TRBV29-1, with TRBD1 matching 7 bases. The J segment lost 6 bases and the V segment lost 5 bases, leaving 3 bases of the junction unmatched. There are 11 residues in the CDR3. The germline CDR1 and CDR2 sequences are SQVTM and ANQGSEA. CDR3 bases: TGCAGCGTTTGGGACAGCCATGGCTACACCTTC. This sequence encodes CSVWDSHGYTF.

Ten or more counts support this clonotype. V and J are TRBV20-1 and TRBJ2-1; 7 nucleotides line up with TRBD2. This CDR3 comprises 13 residues. V shed 1 base and J 9 bases; nucleotides not matched to a gene: 6. The germline gives CDR1 DFQATT, CDR2 SNEGSKA (reference sequence). CDR3 sequence reads: CSARAPLAPEQFF. The CDR3 nucleotides are TGCAGTGCTAGAGCTCCACTAGCGCCTGAGCAGTTCTTC.

This clonotype was observed many times. The chain links TRBV7-6 to TRBJ1-4; D possibly corresponds to TRBD1 (5 bases). The length of the CDR3 is 14 residues. The V end was cut by 3 bases, the J end by 4 bases, with 9 bases between. Germline CDR1 is SGHVS and CDR2 is FNYEAQ. CDR3 sequence (DNA): TGTGCCAGCAGCTTCGGGACCCATAATGAAAAACTGTTTTTT. It encodes CASSFGTHNEKLFF. Full variable domain (rest looked up from reference TRBV7-6 and TRBJ1-4): GAGVSQSPRYKVTKRGQDVALRCDPISGHVSLYWYRQALGQGPEFLTYFNYEAQQDKSGLPNDRFSAERPEGSISTLTIQRTEQRDSAMYRCASSFGTHNEKLFFGSGTQLSVL.

The V and J genes are TRBV2 and TRBJ2-1; D gene ambiguous. V lost 0 bases and J 15 bases, leaving 15 bases between the germline ends. CDR3 size: 13 residues. The V gene's germline CDR1 is SNHLY and CDR2 FYNNEI. CDR3 nucleotides: TGTGCCAGCAGTGAAGCGATACAATCTGATCCGTTCTTC. Its protein is CASSEAIQSDPFF.

At least ten counts were recorded for this clonotype. J is TRBJ2-7 and V is TRBV7-2; 7 bases align to TRBD1. The germline CDR1 and CDR2 sequences are SGHTA and FQGNSA. V gave up 2 bases and J gave up 6 bases; unmatched junction bases: 1. This CDR3 has 12 residues. In DNA, the CDR3 is TGTGCCAGCAGCTTACCAGGGGGCGAGCAGTACTTC. Its protein is CASSLPGGEQYF.

This clonotype was counted ten times or more. The genes are TRBV10-3 and TRBJ2-5; 12 nucleotides agree with TRBD2. The junction had 6 bases not matched to a gene; V was cut back by 6 bases and J by 4 bases. Germline V CDR1 and CDR2: ENHRY, SYGVKD. CDR3 size: 15 residues. The CDR3: CAISPTSGSRETQYF. CDR3 in DNA: TGTGCCATCAGCCCGACTAGCGGGAGCAGAGAGACCCAGTACTTC.

This clonotype was recorded many times. The rearrangement links TRBV6-1 to TRBJ2-7; 9 bases match TRBD2. V lost 8 bases to trimming and J lost 1 base; unmatched junction nucleotides: 9. Germline V gives CDR1 MNHNS, CDR2 SASEGT. The CDR3 loop spans 15 amino acids. In nucleotides, the CDR3 is TGTGCCAGCCGCCGATCAGCGGGAGGTTCCTACGAGCAGTACTTC. The encoded protein is CASRRSAGGSYEQYF.

This clonotype occurred many times. The chain recombines TRBV27 with TRBJ2-1; TRBD2 aligns across 12 bases. The CDR3 extends over 18 amino acids. V lost 3 bases and J lost 5; bases outside the gene matches: 11. The germline V gene has CDR1 MNHEY and CDR2 SMNVEV (reference sequence). This CDR3 reads CASSFSTRTSGVHNEQFF. For the CDR3, the DNA is TGTGCCAGCAGTTTTTCGACCCGGACTAGCGGGGTTCACAATGAGCAGTTCTTC.

There are a few counts of this clonotype. The chain employs TRBV12-3 or TRBV12-4 and TRBJ1-5, with a weak D call TRBD1 (5 bases). The length of the CDR3 is 13 residues. V was cut by 8 bases and J by 6 bases, with 14 bases left in between. CDR3 DNA sequence: TGTGCCAGCCGCGGGGGGGGTCCTCAGCCCCAGCATTTT. Translated, it gives CASRGGGPQPQHF.

The chain uses TRBV6-5 and TRBJ2-7; D is unclear. The germline V gene has CDR1 MNHEY and CDR2 SVGAGI. Trimming cost V 2 bases and J 3 bases, with 14 bases left between them. The CDR3 is 15 amino acids. As DNA, the CDR3 is TGTGCCAGCAGTTACCGTCGAGGTCCTCACTACGAGCAGTACTTC. Protein: CASSYRRGPHYEQYF.

This clonotype was seen a handful of times. V usage is TRBV9 and J usage is TRBJ2-5, with TRBD2 identical over 7 bases. The germline gives CDR1 SGDLS, CDR2 YYNGEE. There are 15 residues in the CDR3. J gave up 9 bases and V 0 bases, and 11 bases lay outside the gene matches. The CDR3 region is CASSVVPSGPGAQYF. The CDR3 nucleotides read TGTGCCAGCAGCGTAGTTCCTAGCGGCCCTGGGGCCCAGTACTTC.

This clonotype was counted a few times. One end of the junction does not line up with germline, which may come from a read error. This sequence joins TRBV12-3 or TRBV12-4 and TRBJ2-2; D may be TRBD1 or TRBD2 (5 bases each). This CDR3 region has 15 residues. CDR3 in amino acids: CASSLGQGGTGELFF. The CDR3 nucleotides read TGTGCCAGCAGTTTGGGTCAGGGCGGCACCGGGGAGCTATTTTTT.

This clonotype was detected ten times or more. The chain is built from TRBV6-1 and TRBJ2-7; D not certain. The length of the CDR3 is 14 residues. V gave up 2 bases and J gave up 4 bases, with 12 bases separating them. Germline V CDR1 and CDR2: MNHNS, SASEGT. Here the CDR3 reads CASSERVKVYEQYF. The CDR3 nucleotides read TGTGCCAGCAGTGAACGTGTGAAAGTTTACGAGCAGTACTTC.

This clonotype was seen a few times. The chain has TRBV5-5 and TRBJ1-1; no definite D call. CDR1 is SGHKS, CDR2 YYEKEE, per germline (reference sequence). The length of the CDR3 is 15 residues. The V gene lost 3 bases and the J gene lost 1 base, with 13 bases spanning the gap. The CDR3 loop is CASSSNGRANTEAFF. CDR3 sequence (DNA): TGTGCCAGCAGCTCCAATGGGAGGGCGAACACTGAAGCTTTCTTT.

This sequence joins TRBV5-1 and TRBJ2-5, with D uncertain. V dropped 3 bases and J dropped 2 bases, with 5 bases sitting between them. The CDR3 length is 12 residues. CDR1 SGHRS and CDR2 YFSETQ come from the germline V gene. The DNA of the CDR3 is TGCGCCAGCAGCTCGTCACAAGAGACCCAGTACTTC. It translates to CASSSSQETQYF. Full variable domain (missing parts from reference TRBV5-1 and TRBJ2-5): KAGVTQTPRYLIKTRGQQVTLSCSPISGHRSVSWYQQTPGQGLQFLFEYFSETQRNKGNFPGRFSGRQFSNSRSEMNVSTLELGDSALYLCASSSSQETQYFGPGTRLLVL.

This clonotype was seen repeatedly, ten times or more. This sequence joins TRBV20-1 and TRBJ2-1; D gene unclear. The germline V gene has CDR1 DFQATT and CDR2 SNEGSKA (reference sequence). There are 14 residues in the CDR3. V dropped 3 bases and J dropped 1 base, with 10 bases sitting between them. Here the CDR3 reads CSARWSRSYNEQFF. In DNA form, the CDR3 reads TGCAGTGCTAGGTGGAGCCGTTCCTACAATGAGCAGTTCTTC.

The V call is TRBV6-5, the J call TRBJ2-2; TRBD1 matches at 7 bases. The V gene's germline CDR1 is MNHEY and CDR2 SVGAGI. Unmatched junction bases numbered 2, after V lost 5 bases and J lost 2 bases. The CDR3 contains 14 residues. CDR3 coding DNA: TGTGCCAGCAGTAGGGACAGAAACACCGGGGAGCTGTTTTTT. Its protein product is CASSRDRNTGELFF.

This clonotype was counted ten times or more. The chain combines TRBV27 with TRBJ1-6; D uncertain. This CDR3 is built from 12 residues. The V gene lost 5 bases and the J gene lost 6 bases, with 5 bases spanning the gap. Germline-derived CDR1 and CDR2 are MNHEY and SMNVEV (reference sequence). The DNA for the CDR3 is TGTGCCAGCAGTCGGGCTAATTCACCCCTCCACTTT. Protein product: CASSRANSPLHF.

This clonotype was found a few times. J is TRBJ1-1 and V is TRBV20-1; D ambiguous. The CDR3 extends over 12 amino acids. CDR1 and CDR2 (germline): DFQATT, SNEGSKA (reference sequence). Between the trimmed V and J ends, which lost 5 bases and 1 base, there was a span of 8 bases. CDR3 residues: CSAGRQNTEAFF. The CDR3 DNA is TGCAGTGCTGGGCGCCAGAACACTGAAGCTTTCTTT.

This clonotype occurred many times. The chain has TRBV5-8 and TRBJ2-7; D uncertain. Trimming cost V 4 bases and J 1 base, with 18 bases left between them. From germline, CDR1 is SGHTS and CDR2 YDEGEE. The CDR3 is 16 amino acids. CDR3 coding DNA: TGTGCCAGCAGCATCGAAGGTATTTATGGGTCCTACGAGCAGTACTTC. This gives the protein CASSIEGIYGSYEQYF.

This clonotype was counted ten times or more. This chain links TRBV12-3 or TRBV12-4 with TRBJ2-7, with D tentatively TRBD1 (6 bases). Trimming shortened V by 3 bases and J by 2 bases, and 14 bases separated the two germline ends. CDR3 size: 15 residues. The CDR3 spells CASSFRQAKAYEQYF. The CDR3 DNA reads TGTGCCAGCAGTTTCCGACAGGCCAAAGCCTACGAGCAGTACTTC.

V and J are TRBV5-5 and TRBJ1-3, with 8 bases identical to TRBD1. This CDR3 contains 15 residues. The V segment lost 2 bases and the J segment 3 bases; nucleotides outside the gene matches: 4. CDR1 SGHKS and CDR2 YYEKEE come from the germline V gene (reference sequence). CDR3 residues: CASSFGTGGGNTIYF. The CDR3 bases are TGTGCCAGCAGCTTCGGGACAGGCGGTGGAAACACCATATATTTT.

This clonotype appeared many times. The V gene is TRBV21-1, the J gene TRBJ1-1; the listed D gene, TRBD1, was not tested against the DNA. TRBV21-1 represents a pseudogene. This CDR3 is built from 14 residues. The CDR3 loop is CASTSDQGSTEAFF. The CDR3 DNA reads as TGTGCCAGCACCTCTGACCAGGGGAGCACTGAAGCTTTCTTT.

This clonotype has a count of ten or more. The V call is TRBV20-1, the J call TRBJ1-5; TRBD1 matches at 8 bases. This CDR3 is 15 amino acids long. The V segment lost 4 bases and the J segment 7 bases; nucleotides outside the gene matches: 12. CDR1 and CDR2 from the germline V gene are DFQATT and SNEGSKA (reference sequence). The CDR3, as DNA: TGCAGTGCTACCCCCAGCAGGGGGCATATCCAGCCCCAGCATTTT. It is translated as CSATPSRGHIQPQHF.

This clonotype showed up many times. V is TRBV7-6 and J is TRBJ2-7; perhaps TRBD2 as D (5 bases). This CDR3 spans 14 amino acids. The V end lost 1 base, the J end lost 2 bases, and 9 bases lay between the germline ends. Germline CDR1 reads SGHVS; CDR2 reads FNYEAQ. DNA of the CDR3: TGTGCCAGCAGCTTAGAGGTCGGGACCTACGAGCAGTACTTC. Protein product: CASSLEVGTYEQYF.

In its sample, this clonotype was seen many times. The chain employs TRBV7-3 and TRBJ2-3, with D maybe TRBD1 (5 bases). The CDR3 length is 15 residues. Trimming shortened V by 3 bases and J by 0 bases, and 10 bases separated the two germline ends. CDR1 is SGHTA, CDR2 FQGTGA, per germline. The CDR3 DNA reads as TGTGCCAGCAGCTTCTCTGGACATAGCACAGATACGCAGTATTTT. It specifies CASSFSGHSTDTQYF.

A word on this clonotype: Given a much more abundant clone one base away, this may be a read error. The chain uses TRBV28 and TRBJ2-1; possibly TRBD2 for D (5 bases). Per the germline V gene, CDR1 is MDHEN and CDR2 is SYDVKM. The CDR3 loop spans 14 amino acids. Trimming stripped 2 bases from V and 5 bases from J, with 10 bases between. CDR3 nucleotides: TGTGCCAGCAGTTTAAGCGGCCCGAACAATGAGCAGTTCTTC. This gives the protein CASSLSGPNNEQFF.

In this sample, this clonotype turned up a few times. The chain has TRBV27 and TRBJ2-7; 7 nucleotides agree with TRBD2. V trimming: 5 bases; J trimming: 4 bases; junction bases outside the gene matches: 11. The CDR3 has 15 residues. The germline gives CDR1 MNHEY, CDR2 SMNVEV (reference sequence). For the CDR3, the DNA is TGTGCCAGCAGTCCGGGGAGGGTTTGGATTTACGAGCAGTACTTC. Its translation: CASSPGRVWIYEQYF.